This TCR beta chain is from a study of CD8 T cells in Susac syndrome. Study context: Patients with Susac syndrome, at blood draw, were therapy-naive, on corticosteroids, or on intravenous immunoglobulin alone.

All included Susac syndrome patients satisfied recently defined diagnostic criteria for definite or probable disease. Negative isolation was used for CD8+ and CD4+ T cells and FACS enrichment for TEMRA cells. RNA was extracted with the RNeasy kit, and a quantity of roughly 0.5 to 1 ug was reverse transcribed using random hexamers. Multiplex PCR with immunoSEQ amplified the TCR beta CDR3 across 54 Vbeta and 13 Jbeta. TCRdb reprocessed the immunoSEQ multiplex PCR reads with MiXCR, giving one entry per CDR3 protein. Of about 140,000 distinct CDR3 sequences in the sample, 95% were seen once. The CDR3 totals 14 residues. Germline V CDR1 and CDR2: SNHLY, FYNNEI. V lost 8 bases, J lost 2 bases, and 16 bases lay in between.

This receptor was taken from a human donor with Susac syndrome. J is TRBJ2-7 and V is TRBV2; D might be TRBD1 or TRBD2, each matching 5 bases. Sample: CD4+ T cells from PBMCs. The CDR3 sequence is CASVSRDGTYEQYF. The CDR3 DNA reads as TGTGCCAGCGTATCCCGGGACGGCACCTACGAGCAGTACTTC.